The present T cell receptor (beta chain) was sequenced within a study of cytomegalovirus exposure and HLA in healthy donors. Study observations and caveats: A further, later analysis showed that HLA-associated TCR beta chains (compared with equally common others) were more clonally expanded.

About this clone itself: Its cognate antigen is unknown.

The PCR contained 60 Vbeta and 13 Jbeta primers. Per the study methods: A later analysis counted 65 million to 80 million unique TCR beta chains, some 11 million shared. Sequenced by immunoSEQ multiplex PCR; TCRdb stores in-frame clones only, minus some. V and J calls and clone size are given by that table; D and trimming were obtained from the DNA. Here the sample spans fewer than 150,000 clones, 70% to 80% being singletons. There are 13 residues in the CDR3. Germline CDR1 reads LNHDA; CDR2 reads SQIVND (reference sequence). Deletions cut 7 bases from V and 5 bases from J, with 14 bases between. This clonotype was obtained from a man under 40 in good health and CMV-seronegative. The V gene is TRBV19, the J gene TRBJ1-2; D might be TRBD1 (5 bases). Specimen: PBMCs. In nucleotides, the CDR3 is TGTGCCAGTAATCCAGGGAAGTGGTATGGCTACACCTTC. This gives the protein CASNPGKWYGYTF.